Shown below are 2 T cell receptor beta chains from a single sample sequenced in a study of patients and donors after allogeneic stem cell transplantation. TCRdb processed the RT-PCR reads anew with MiXCR; each CDR3 protein has one entry. The sample consists of hundreds of thousands of distinct CDR3 sequences, around two fifths of them appearing once. Material: blood, either unsorted or a sorted T cell fraction (not recorded which). The receptor set was obtained from a human donor who was either an allogeneic HSCT recipient or a stem cell or donor lymphocyte infusion donor (not recorded which). It is not recorded whose cells these are; they may come from a transplant donor.

DNA for the CDR3: TGTGCCAGCAGTTACGGACTAGCGAATGAGCAGTTCTTC. Translation: CASSYGLANEQFF. V and J are TRBV6-6 and TRBJ2-1; 9 positions agree with TRBD2. The CDR3 runs 13 residues. From germline, CDR1 is MNHNY and CDR2 SVGAGI (reference sequence). Trimming cost V 2 bases and J 7 bases; bases outside gene matches: 0.

This rearrangement joins TRBV4-3 to TRBJ2-7; 7 bases fit TRBD1. V lost 6 bases, J lost 1 base, and 6 bases stayed unmatched. CDR3 length: 14 residues. The V gene's germline CDR1 is LGHNA and CDR2 YSLEER. The CDR3 DNA follows: TGCGCCAGCAGTACCGGGACAGAGTCCTACGAGCAGTACTTC. Its protein product is CASSTGTESYEQYF.